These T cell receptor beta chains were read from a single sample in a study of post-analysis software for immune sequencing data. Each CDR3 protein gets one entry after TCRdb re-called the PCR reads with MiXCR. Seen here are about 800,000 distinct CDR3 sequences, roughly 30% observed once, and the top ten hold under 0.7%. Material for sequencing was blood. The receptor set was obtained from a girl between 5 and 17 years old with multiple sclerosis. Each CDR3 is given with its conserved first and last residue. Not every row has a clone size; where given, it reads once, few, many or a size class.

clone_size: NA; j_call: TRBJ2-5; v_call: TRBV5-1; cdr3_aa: CASSFVGVQETQYF
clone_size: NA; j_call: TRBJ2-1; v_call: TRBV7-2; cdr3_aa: CASSSTSGSISEQFF
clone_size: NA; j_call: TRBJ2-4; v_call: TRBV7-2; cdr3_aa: CASSFQGGGPKNIQYF
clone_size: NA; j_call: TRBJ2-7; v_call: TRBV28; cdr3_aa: CASTPTRAGYEQYF
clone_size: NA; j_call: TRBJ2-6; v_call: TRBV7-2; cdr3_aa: CASSQRYRTLSGANVLTF
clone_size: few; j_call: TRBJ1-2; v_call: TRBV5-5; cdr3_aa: CASRQDGSQGGYTF
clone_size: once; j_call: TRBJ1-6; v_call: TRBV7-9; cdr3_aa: CASSQDRDSYNSPLHF
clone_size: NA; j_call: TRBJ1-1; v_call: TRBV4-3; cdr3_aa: CASSQIRNTEAFF
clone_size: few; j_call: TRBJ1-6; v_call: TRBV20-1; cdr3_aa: CSAPLSQGLLSSPLHF
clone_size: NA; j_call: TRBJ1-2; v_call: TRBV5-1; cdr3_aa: CASSFRVRVDYGYTF
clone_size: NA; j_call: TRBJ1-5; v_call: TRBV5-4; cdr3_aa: CASSSGPPNQPQHF
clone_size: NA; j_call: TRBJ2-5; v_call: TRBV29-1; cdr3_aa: CGSGWETQYF
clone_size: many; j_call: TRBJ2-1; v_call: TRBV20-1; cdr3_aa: CSARAAGGAGGINEQFF
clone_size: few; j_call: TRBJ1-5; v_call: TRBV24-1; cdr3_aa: CATGATGANQPQHF
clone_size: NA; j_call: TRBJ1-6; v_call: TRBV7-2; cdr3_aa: CASSSNNRPLHF
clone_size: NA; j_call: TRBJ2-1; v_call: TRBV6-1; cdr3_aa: CASSEILAGGNEQFF
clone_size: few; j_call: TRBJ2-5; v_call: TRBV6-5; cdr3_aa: CASSRYGLARQYF
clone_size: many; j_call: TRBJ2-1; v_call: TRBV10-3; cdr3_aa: CAISRDNYNEQFF
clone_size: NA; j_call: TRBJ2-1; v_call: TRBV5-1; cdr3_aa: CASSRWGSGATNEQFF
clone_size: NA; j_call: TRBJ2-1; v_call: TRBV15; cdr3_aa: CATSRGPYNEQFF
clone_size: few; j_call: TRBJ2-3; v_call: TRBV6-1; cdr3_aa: CASSERLAGVVTQYF
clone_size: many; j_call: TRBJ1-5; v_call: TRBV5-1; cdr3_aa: CASSWDGSNQPQHF
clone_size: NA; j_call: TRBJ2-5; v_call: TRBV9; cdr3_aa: CASSVDPGGDETQYF
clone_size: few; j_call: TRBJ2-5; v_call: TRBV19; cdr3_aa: CASRRSRGQQETQYF
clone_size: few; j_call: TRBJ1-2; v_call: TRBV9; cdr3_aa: CASSANFLTGDGYTF
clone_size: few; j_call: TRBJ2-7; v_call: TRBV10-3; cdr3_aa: CAISAGQVGYEQYF
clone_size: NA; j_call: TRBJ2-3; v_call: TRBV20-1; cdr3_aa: CSARAAYSDTQYF
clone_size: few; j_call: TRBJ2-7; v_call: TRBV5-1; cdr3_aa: CASSPLSGTHYEQYF
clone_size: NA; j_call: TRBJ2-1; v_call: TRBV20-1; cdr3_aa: CSARGGQGSYDEQFF
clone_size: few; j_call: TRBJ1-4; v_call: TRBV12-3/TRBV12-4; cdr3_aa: CASSLNRGDEKLFF
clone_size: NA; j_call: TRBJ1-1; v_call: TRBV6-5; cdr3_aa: CASNRGGGTEAFF
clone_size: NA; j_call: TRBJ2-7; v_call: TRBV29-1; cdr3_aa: CSVEGAREGDCEQYF
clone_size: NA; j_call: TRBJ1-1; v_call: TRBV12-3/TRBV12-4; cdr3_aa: CASQPGLPWGTEAFF
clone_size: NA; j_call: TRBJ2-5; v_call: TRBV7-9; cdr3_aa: CASGQGPADEQHF
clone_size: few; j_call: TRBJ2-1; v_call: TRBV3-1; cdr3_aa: CASSRNRDYYNEQFF
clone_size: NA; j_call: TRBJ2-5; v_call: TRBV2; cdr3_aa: CAITDLGTPGVQETQYF
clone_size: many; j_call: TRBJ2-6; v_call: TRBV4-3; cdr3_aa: CASSQERGAGANVLTF
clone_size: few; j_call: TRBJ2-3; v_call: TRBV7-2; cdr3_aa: CASSPYSRTDTQYF
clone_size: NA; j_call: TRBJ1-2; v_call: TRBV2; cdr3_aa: CASSAWGSSNYGYTF
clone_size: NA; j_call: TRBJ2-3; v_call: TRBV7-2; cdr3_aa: CASSPRSGLAGDTQYF
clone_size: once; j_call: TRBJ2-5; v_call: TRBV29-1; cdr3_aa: CGAGGGGKETQYF
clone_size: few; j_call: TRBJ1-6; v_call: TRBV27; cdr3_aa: CASGLTQRLHF
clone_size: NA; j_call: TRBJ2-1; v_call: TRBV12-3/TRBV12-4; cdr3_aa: CASGRGQGTYNEQFF
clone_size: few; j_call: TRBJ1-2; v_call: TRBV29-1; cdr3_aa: CSVFPPGSGGANYGYTF
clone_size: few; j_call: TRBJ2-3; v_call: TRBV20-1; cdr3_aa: CSASGTSGSGTDTQYF
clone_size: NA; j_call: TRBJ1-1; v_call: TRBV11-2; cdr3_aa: CASSLDRGRANAFF
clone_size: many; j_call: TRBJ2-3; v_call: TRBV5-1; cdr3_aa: CASSWAGTDTQYF
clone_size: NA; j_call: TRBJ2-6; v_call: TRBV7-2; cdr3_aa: CASSTPSGRAPGANVLTF